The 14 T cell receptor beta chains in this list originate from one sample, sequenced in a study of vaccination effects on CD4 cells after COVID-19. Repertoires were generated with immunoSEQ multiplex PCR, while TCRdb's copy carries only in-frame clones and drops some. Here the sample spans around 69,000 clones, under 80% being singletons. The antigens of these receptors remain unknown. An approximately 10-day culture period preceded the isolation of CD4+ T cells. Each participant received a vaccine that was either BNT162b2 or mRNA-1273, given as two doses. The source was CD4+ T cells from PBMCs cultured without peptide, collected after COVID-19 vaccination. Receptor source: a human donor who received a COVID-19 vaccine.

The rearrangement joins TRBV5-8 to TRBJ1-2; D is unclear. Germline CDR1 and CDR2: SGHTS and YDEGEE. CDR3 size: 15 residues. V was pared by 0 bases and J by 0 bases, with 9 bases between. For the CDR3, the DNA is TGTGCCAGCAGCTTGGATGTGGTCACTAACTATGGCTACACCTTC. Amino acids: CASSLDVVTNYGYTF.

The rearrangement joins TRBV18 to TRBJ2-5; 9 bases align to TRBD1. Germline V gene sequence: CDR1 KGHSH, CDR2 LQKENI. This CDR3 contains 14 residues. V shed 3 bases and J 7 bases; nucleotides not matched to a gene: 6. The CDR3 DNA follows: TGTGCCAGCTCACCCCTCAGGGGACAGGGGACCCAGTACTTC. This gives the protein CASSPLRGQGTQYF.

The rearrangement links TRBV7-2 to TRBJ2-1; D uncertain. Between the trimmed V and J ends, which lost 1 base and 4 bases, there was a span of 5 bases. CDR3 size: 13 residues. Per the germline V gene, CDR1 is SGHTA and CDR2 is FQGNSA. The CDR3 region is CASSLGTYNEQFF. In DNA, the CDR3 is TGTGCCAGCAGCTTAGGCACATACAATGAGCAGTTCTTC.

The CDR3 here is CAWKTGGTSSSGNTIYF. CDR3 DNA sequence: TGTGCCTGGAAAACAGGAGGGACGTCGAGCTCTGGAAACACCATATATTTT. The chain couples TRBV30 to TRBJ1-3, with D perhaps matching TRBD1 (5 bases). CDR1 is GTSNPN, CDR2 SVGIG, per germline (reference sequence). The CDR3 totals 17 residues. The V gene lost 4 bases and the J gene lost 0 bases, with 19 bases spanning the gap.

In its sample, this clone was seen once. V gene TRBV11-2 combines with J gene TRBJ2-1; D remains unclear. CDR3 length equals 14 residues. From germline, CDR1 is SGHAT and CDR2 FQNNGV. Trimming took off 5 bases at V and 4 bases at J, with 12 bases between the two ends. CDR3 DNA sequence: TGTGCCAGCAGCGCCAGCTCGGCTTACAATGAGCAGTTCTTC. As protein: CASSASSAYNEQFF.

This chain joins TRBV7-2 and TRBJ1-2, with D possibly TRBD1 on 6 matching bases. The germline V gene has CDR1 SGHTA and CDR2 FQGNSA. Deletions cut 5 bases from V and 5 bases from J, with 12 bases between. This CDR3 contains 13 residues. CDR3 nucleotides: TGTGCCAGCAGCCCGGACAGTCAATATGGCTACACCTTC. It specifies CASSPDSQYGYTF.

The CDR3 DNA is TGTGCCAGCAGTGGACGGCGGGGACAAGGCTACACCTTC. Translation: CASSGRRGQGYTF. The chain is built from TRBV2 and TRBJ1-2, with D tentatively TRBD1 (6 bases). The CDR3 is made up of 13 amino acids. V was clipped by 4 bases and J by 8 bases, with 14 bases between them. Germline CDR1 reads SNHLY; CDR2 reads FYNNEI.

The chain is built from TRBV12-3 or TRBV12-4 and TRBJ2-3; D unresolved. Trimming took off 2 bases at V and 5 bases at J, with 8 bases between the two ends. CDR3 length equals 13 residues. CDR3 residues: CASSLLGKDTQYF. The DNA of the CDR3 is TGTGCCAGCAGTTTATTGGGGAAAGATACGCAGTATTTT.

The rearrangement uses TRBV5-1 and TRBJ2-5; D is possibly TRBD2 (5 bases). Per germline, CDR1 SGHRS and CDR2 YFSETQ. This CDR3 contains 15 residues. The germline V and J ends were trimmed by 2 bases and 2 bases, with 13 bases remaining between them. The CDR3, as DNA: TGCGCCAGCAGCTTAATACCGGGGTCGCAAGAGACCCAGTACTTC. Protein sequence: CASSLIPGSQETQYF.

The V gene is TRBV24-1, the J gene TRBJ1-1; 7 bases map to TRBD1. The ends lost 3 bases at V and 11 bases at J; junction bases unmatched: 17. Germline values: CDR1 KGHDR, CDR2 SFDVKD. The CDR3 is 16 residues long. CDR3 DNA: TGTGCCACCAGTGATAGACAGGGTGGCGGTCACCAGGCGGCTTTCTTT. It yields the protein CATSDRQGGGHQAAFF.

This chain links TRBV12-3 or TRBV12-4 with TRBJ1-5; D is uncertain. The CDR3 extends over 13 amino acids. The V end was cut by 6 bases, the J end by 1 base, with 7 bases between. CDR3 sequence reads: CASSRQSNQPQHF. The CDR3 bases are TGTGCCAGCAGCCGACAAAGCAATCAGCCCCAGCATTTT.

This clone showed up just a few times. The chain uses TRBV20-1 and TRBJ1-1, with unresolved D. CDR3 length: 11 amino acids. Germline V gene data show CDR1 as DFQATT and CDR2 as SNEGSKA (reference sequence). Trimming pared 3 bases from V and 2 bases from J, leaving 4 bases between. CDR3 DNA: TGCAGTGCTAGTCACAACACTGAAGCTTTCTTT. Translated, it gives CSASHNTEAFF.

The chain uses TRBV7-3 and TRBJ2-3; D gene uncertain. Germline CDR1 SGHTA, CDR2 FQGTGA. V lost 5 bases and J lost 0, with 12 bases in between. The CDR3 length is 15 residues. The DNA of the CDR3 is TGTGCCAGCAGCCGCGACCCGGCTAGCACAGATACGCAGTATTTT. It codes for CASSRDPASTDTQYF.

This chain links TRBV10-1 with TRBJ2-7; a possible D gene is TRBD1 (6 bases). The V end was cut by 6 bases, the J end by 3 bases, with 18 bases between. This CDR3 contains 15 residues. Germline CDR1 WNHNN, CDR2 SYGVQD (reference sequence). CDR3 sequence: CASRRGTDQNYEQYV. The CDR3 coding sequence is TGCGCCAGCAGGAGGGGGACGGACCAGAACTACGAGCAGTACGTC.